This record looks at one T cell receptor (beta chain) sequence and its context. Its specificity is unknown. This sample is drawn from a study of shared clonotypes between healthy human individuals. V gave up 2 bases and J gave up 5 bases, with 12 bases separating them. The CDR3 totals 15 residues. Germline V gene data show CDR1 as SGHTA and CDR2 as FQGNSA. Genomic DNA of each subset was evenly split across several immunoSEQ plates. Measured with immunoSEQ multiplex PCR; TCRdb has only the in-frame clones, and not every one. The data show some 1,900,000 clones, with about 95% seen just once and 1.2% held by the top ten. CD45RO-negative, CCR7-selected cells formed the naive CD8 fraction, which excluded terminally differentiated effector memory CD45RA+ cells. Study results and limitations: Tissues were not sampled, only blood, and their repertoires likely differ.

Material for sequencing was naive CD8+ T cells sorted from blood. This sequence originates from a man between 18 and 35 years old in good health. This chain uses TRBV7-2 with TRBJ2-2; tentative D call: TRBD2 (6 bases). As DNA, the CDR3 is TGTGCCAGCAGCTTATTGATGGAGGGTACCGGGGAGCTGTTTTTT. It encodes CASSLLMEGTGELFF.